Sequencing of this TCR beta chain was carried out in a study of shared clonotypes between healthy human individuals (dated by TCRdb to 2018 to 2021). Study-wide context: Two women and three men aged 18 to 49 years were included in the cohort. Libraries were prepared and TCR repertoires were sequenced by different laboratories using diverse techniques, in order to increase sequencing depth and limit assay-specific biases. Per donor, leukapheresis produced somewhere between about 0.9 and 9 billion PBMCs. To estimate repertoire size and how much clonotype sharing occurs between individuals, the study deeply sequenced the blood TCR repertoires of several healthy adults. For each donor, three plates each were used for CD4 naive and CD4 memory, two plates were used for CD8 naive, and one plate was used for CD8 memory. The full study reports these points: Higher generation probabilities were observed for clonotypes shared by all four sorted-subset donors than for non-shared clonotypes. Because the study included only a small number of donors, the genetic and exposure-history diversity represented was limited. Pairwise subsampling indicated that sequencing depth was expected to affect the degree of clonotype sharing among donors. Larger estimated clonotype richness was generally found for naive subsets than for memory subsets. Rarefaction of sorted-subset datasets indicated incomplete sequencing despite the large sequencing depth. Across a handful of donors, approximately 5% of naive CD4, more than 3% of naive CD8, 2% to 2.5% of memory CD4, and approximately 0.4% of memory CD8 clonotypes were shared. Sampling was limited to blood, and TCR repertoires in tissue likely differ from TCR repertoires in blood.

The germline V gene gives CDR1 as KGHSH and CDR2 as LQKENI. Counted from cysteine to phenylalanine, this CDR3 has 16 amino acids. CDR3 DNA only is kept here, 48 bases in frame from base 1. V lost 3 bases and J lost 5 bases; the stretch between them is 19 bases long. Using the deep immunoSEQ assay, TCR CDR3 regions were amplified from genomic DNA by multiplex PCR. Extracted genomic DNA from each cell subset was spread evenly across all wells of several immunoSEQ 96-well plates, with each plate serving as a replicate. For sorted subsets, about 200 ng genomic DNA, equal to 30,000 to 35,000 T cell genomes, was loaded into each replicate PCR. Purified libraries were measured with a Qubit 3.0 fluorometer, size-checked on a Bioanalyzer 2100, and measured again with the KAPA Library Quantification kit. Each immunoSEQ 96-well plate was sequenced on its own single-read 150-cycle Illumina NextSeq 550 flow cell. The study's processing was this. Because the immunoSEQ output held only junctional sequences and lacked quality scores, the filtering could not match the filtering applied to full-length reads. Sequences were annotated with PyIR, a Python wrapper for IgBLAST v1.9, and V/J genes and CDR3 were assigned using IMGT germline references. Any read was removed if the V/J assignment was weak (E-value above 1e-6), the CDR3 was missing, or the read contained stop codons, out-of-frame junctions, or ambiguous translated residues. V3J clonotypes were defined as sequences sharing an identical inferred V gene, J gene, and CDR3 amino acid sequence. The percentage overlap between two repertoires was calculated by dividing the number of shared unique clonotypes by the size of the smaller repertoire. Richness of each repertoire was evaluated using RTK rarefaction, the Chao1 estimator, and Recon v2.1 estimates of unobserved clonotypes. Generation probabilities were computed with OLGA for all TCRbeta clonotypes obtained by the gDNA method from a few donors. The clones in this table, taken by TCRdb from immuneACCESS, are in-frame only. Not every clone is retained; where verified, under half of the shortfall comes from an unresolved V gene, and the cause of the rest is unknown. Clone size and V and J calls were adopted from that table, with D and trimming inferred from the DNA. Present in this sample are roughly 1,500,000 clones, 95% to 99% of which were seen just once. Roughly 0.4% of the sample goes to the ten largest clones.

Comment on this clone: There is no known antigen for this receptor. No quality values exist for individual bases; no much larger clone is one base distant.

The donors were healthy, HIV-negative adults who had no recently reported acute infections or vaccinations. Every donor was a Caucasian adult residing in Nashville, Tennessee, USA. CD4+ T cells were enriched by magnetic negative selection, after which naive cells were positively selected on CD45RA and the negative fraction was taken as the memory subset. Blood was collected by leukapheresis, and PBMCs were isolated by Ficoll-Histopaque density gradient centrifugation and then cryopreserved in liquid nitrogen vapor phase. Analytical flow cytometry was used to check the purity and quantity of every magnetically sorted T cell population. Genomic DNA was isolated from every sorted fraction and measured by UV absorbance on a Nanodrop 2000c.

The sequenced sample was naive CD4+ T cells sorted from blood. Reading the label with the study, this specimen's cell subset or site is: CD45RA+ positively selected. This TCR derives from a man younger than 45 in good health. The chain joins TRBV18 to TRBJ2-5, with the D segment possibly TRBD1 or TRBD2, each aligning over 9 bases. Read as DNA, the sequence is TGTGCCAGCTCACCTCTAGCGGGACAGGGCTCTGAGACCCAGTACTTC. Its translation is CASSPLAGQGSETQYF. Beyond the CDR3, the reference TRBV18 and TRBJ2-5 genes provide the residues; the full variable domain reads: NAGVMQNPRHLVRRRGQEARLRCSPMKGHSHVYWYRQLPEEGLKFMVYLQKENIIDESGMPKERFSAEFPKEGPSILRIQQVVRGDSAAYFCASSPLAGQGSETQYFGPGTRLLVL.